Listed below are T cell receptor beta chains from one sample, sequenced in a study of Graves' ophthalmopathy and Graves' hyperthyroidism. MiXCR, applied by TCRdb to the multiplex PCR reads, yields one record per CDR3 protein. The table has about 400,000 distinct CDR3 sequences, approximately 16% seen once. Sample: peripheral blood. The receptors shown here come from a woman under 30 with Graves' ophthalmopathy. Each CDR3 is given with its conserved first and last residue. D genes are given only for firm matches. Size values are once, few and many counts, or a class for expanded clones, and some rows have none.

TRBV12-3/TRBV12-4	TRBJ1-6	many	NA	TGTGCCAGCAGTCCTGCCGGTAGCCTAAATTCACCCCTCCACTTT	CASSPAGSLNSPLHF
TRBV24-1	TRBJ2-4	NA	NA	TGTGCCACCAGTGACCGATTAGCCAAAAACATTCAGTACTTC	CATSDRLAKNIQYF
TRBV7-2	TRBJ2-5	many	NA	TGTGCCAGCAGCTCACAGGCTGCCCAGTACTTC	CASSSQAAQYF
TRBV28	TRBJ2-7	many	NA	TGTGCCAGCAGTCACAGTGATTCCTACGAGCAGTACTTC	CASSHSDSYEQYF
TRBV28	TRBJ1-3	many	NA	TGTGCCAGCAGTTTCTCCTTCTCTGGAAACACCATATATTTT	CASSFSFSGNTIYF
TRBV30	TRBJ1-5	many	NA	TGTGCCTGGAGTGAGGCAGGGGCACAGCCCCAGCATTTT	CAWSEAGAQPQHF
TRBV11-2	TRBJ1-2	NA	NA	TGTGCCAGCAGCGCCACGACCGCCCTCCCCGCTATAGGCTACACCTTC	CASSATTALPAIGYTF
TRBV11-2	TRBJ2-5	many	NA	TGTGCCAGCAGCTTTCGAGGGACCCAAGAGACCCAGTACTTC	CASSFRGTQETQYF
TRBV12-3/TRBV12-4	TRBJ1-5	many	NA	TGTGCCAGCAGTTTAAGTCGAACAGTAAATCAGCCCCAGCATTTT	CASSLSRTVNQPQHF
TRBV11-2	TRBJ2-5	NA	NA	TGTGCCAGCAGTCCCCCCCGGGAAAGGGCCGCCCAAGAGACCCAGTACTTC	CASSPPRERAAQETQYF
TRBV20-1	TRBJ1-5	many	TRBD1	TGCAGTGCCGCTGGGACAGACTATCAGCCCCAGCATTTT	CSAAGTDYQPQHF
TRBV5-1	TRBJ1-2	NA	TRBD1	TGCGCCAGCAGCGCCCGACAGGGCGACGGCTACACCTTC	CASSARQGDGYTF
TRBV30	TRBJ1-1	NA	NA	TGTGCCTGGAGTTTTGTTGGCACTGAAGCTTTCTTT	CAWSFVGTEAFF
TRBV12-3/TRBV12-4	TRBJ1-2	many	NA	TGTGCCAGCAGTTTACTAGGGGTGGGCTATGGCTACACCTTC	CASSLLGVGYGYTF
TRBV20-1	TRBJ2-5	many	TRBD2	TGCAGTGCTGGGAGATACGGCGGGGGTGGGGAGACCCAGTACTTC	CSAGRYGGGGETQYF
TRBV5-1	TRBJ1-1	many	NA	TGCGCCAGCAGCTTGGAGGGCGGTCGGGAAGCTTTCTTT	CASSLEGGREAFF
TRBV15	TRBJ2-7	many	NA	TGTGCCACCAGCTTTTTAAGGGGGGCCTACGAGCAGTACTTC	CATSFLRGAYEQYF
TRBV9	TRBJ1-5	many	NA	TGTGCCAGCAGCGTAGATTATAGCAATCAGCCCCAGCATTTT	CASSVDYSNQPQHF
TRBV12-3/TRBV12-4	TRBJ1-6	NA	NA	TGTGCCAGCAGTTTAGCGGTTTCACCAGGATATTCACCCCTCCACTTT	CASSLAVSPGYSPLHF
TRBV14	TRBJ1-1	many	NA	TGTGCCAGCAGCCAAGGGACAGATGAAGCTTTCTTT	CASSQGTDEAFF
TRBV3-1	TRBJ2-5	few	TRBD2	TGTGCCAGCTCGACTATTCCAGGGACTAGCGGGAGTTCCGAAGAGACCCAGTACTTC	CASSTIPGTSGSSEETQYF
TRBV7-2	TRBJ1-6	NA	NA	TGTGCCAGCAGCCCTAGTTACAGGGCGAGCTCCTATAATTCACCCCTCCACTTT	CASSPSYRASSYNSPLHF
TRBV28	TRBJ1-1	many	TRBD1	TGTGCCAGCAGTTTGCTATCAGGGGGGAACACTGAAGCTTTCTTT	CASSLLSGGNTEAFF
TRBV11-2	TRBJ2-7	many	TRBD1	TGTGCCAGCAGCCAAACAGGGGTGAAGGGCTACGAGCAGTACTTC	CASSQTGVKGYEQYF
TRBV28	TRBJ2-7	many	NA	TGTGCCAGCAGTTTATCTATGAGGGGTTACGAGCAGTACTTC	CASSLSMRGYEQYF
TRBV5-1	TRBJ1-5	many	NA	TGCGCCAGCAGCTTGGTCGGGGGGGGTCAGCCCCAGCATTTT	CASSLVGGGQPQHF
TRBV5-1	TRBJ2-7	NA	TRBD1	TGCGCCAGCAGCAGCCAGACAGGGGGCCAGTACGAGCAGTACTTC	CASSSQTGGQYEQYF
TRBV15	TRBJ2-2	many	TRBD2	TGTGCCACTTCCGCAGCGGGGGGGAACACCGGGGAGCTGTTTTTT	CATSAAGGNTGELFF
TRBV6-2/TRBV6-3	TRBJ2-3	many	TRBD2	TGTGCCAGCAGCACCCTAGCGGCGGGAGATACGCAGTATTTT	CASSTLAAGDTQYF
TRBV30	TRBJ2-7	many	NA	TGTGCCTGGAGTGTTCGGGACTACGAGCAGTACTTC	CAWSVRDYEQYF
TRBV20-1	TRBJ2-7	many	NA	TGCAGTGCTAGTGAGGTCGTGGTCCGCGAGCAGTACTTC	CSASEVVVREQYF
TRBV6-1	TRBJ1-1	NA	NA	TGTGCCAGCAGTGTGGGTTGGGGAGGGTACACTGAAGCTTTCTTT	CASSVGWGGYTEAFF
TRBV20-1	TRBJ2-7	many	NA	TGCAGTGCCTCCCCTTCCGTCTACGAGCAGTACTTC	CSASPSVYEQYF
TRBV28	TRBJ1-2	NA	NA	TGTGCCAGCAGTTTACCTACAGACCCCGGACACGGTCATGGCTACACCTTC	CASSLPTDPGHGHGYTF
TRBV3-1	TRBJ2-7	many	NA	TGTGCCAGCAGCCAGCGAAGGACTCTCTCCGGCGAGCAGTACTTC	CASSQRRTLSGEQYF
TRBV6-2/TRBV6-3	TRBJ2-7	NA	NA	TGTGCCAGCAGTGAGACTAACGAGCAGTACTTC	CASSETNEQYF